These 2 T cell receptor beta chains came from one sample sequenced in a study of cytotoxic CD8 clonotypes in ibrutinib-treated CLL. The assay was immunoSEQ multiplex PCR, and TCRdb's table has in-frame clones only and misses some. There are nearly 300,000 clones in the sample; 70% to 80% occur only once, and roughly 5% lies in the top ten. The sample was PBMCs, taken at disease progression, from a patient treated with ibrutinib. These receptors all stem from a human donor with chronic lymphocytic leukemia.

Written as DNA, the CDR3 is TGTGCCAGCAGCAGTAGGGAGTACTCTGGAAACACCATATATTTT. It translates to CASSSREYSGNTIYF. The V gene is TRBV5-6, the J gene TRBJ1-3; D unclear. V lost 4 bases and J lost 0, with 11 bases in between. Germline CDR1 and CDR2: SGHDT and YYEEEE. The CDR3 contains 15 residues.

This rearrangement joins TRBV5-4 to TRBJ2-3; 13 bases align to TRBD2. With 4 bases clipped from V and 0 bases from J, the junction kept 2 bases outside the gene matches. The CDR3 consists of 16 residues. Germline V lookup: CDR1 SGHNT, CDR2 YYREEE (reference sequence). The CDR3 region is CASSTGLAGSTDTQYF. CDR3 sequence (DNA): TGTGCCAGCAGCACGGGACTAGCGGGAAGCACAGATACGCAGTATTTT.